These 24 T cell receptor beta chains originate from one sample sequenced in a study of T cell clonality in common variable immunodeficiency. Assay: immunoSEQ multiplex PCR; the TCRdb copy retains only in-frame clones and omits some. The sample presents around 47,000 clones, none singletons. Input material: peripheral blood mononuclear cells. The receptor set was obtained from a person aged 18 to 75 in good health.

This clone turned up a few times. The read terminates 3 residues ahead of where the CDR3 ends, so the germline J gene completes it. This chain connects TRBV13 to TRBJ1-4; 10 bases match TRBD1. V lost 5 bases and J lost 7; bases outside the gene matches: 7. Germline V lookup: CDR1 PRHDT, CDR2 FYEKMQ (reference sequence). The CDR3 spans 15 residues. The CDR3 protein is CASSPTTGGGEKLFF. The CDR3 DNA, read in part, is TGTGCCAGCAGCCCGACGACAGGGGGCGGTGAAAAA.

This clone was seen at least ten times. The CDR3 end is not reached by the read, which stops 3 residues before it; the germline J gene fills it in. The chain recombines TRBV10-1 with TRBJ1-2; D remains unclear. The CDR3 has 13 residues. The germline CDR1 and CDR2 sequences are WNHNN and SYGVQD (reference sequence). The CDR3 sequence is CASSETHLGGYTF. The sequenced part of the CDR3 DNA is TGCGCCAGCAGTGAGACCCATCTGGGCGGC.

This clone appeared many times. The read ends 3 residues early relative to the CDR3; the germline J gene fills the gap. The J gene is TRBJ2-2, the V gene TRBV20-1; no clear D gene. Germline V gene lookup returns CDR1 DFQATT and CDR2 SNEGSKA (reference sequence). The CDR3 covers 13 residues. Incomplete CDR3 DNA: TGCAGTGCTAGAGAAAGGGTCGAGTCACCG. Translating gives CSARERVESP. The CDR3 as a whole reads CSARERVESPLFF.

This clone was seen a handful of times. The CDR3 DNA, read in part, is TGTGCCAGCACGCGGGAGGCGAACACCGGGGAG. It codes for CASTREANTGE. The CDR3 in full is CASTREANTGELFF. This sequence joins TRBV2 and TRBJ2-2, with 8 bases that match TRBD2. The read ends 3 residues shy of where the CDR3 ends; the end is completed using the germline J gene. The CDR3 contains 14 residues. V trimming: 7 bases; J trimming: 0 bases; junction bases outside the gene matches: 1. Looked up from germline, CDR1 is SNHLY and CDR2 is FYNNEI. Complete variable domain (other parts from reference TRBV2 and TRBJ2-2): EPEVTQTPSHQVTQMGQEVILRCVPISNHLYFYWYRQILGQKVEFLVSFYNNEISEKSEIFDDQFSVERPDGSNFTLKIRSTKLEDSAMYFCASTREANTGELFFGEGSRLTVL.

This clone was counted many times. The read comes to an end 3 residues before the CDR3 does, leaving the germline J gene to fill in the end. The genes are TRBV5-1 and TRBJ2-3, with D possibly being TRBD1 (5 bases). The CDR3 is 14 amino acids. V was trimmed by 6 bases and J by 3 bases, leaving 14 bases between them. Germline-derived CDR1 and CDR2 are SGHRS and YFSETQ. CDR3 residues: CASIKDMETDTQYF. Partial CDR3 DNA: TGCGCCAGCATAAAGGACATGGAGACAGATACG.

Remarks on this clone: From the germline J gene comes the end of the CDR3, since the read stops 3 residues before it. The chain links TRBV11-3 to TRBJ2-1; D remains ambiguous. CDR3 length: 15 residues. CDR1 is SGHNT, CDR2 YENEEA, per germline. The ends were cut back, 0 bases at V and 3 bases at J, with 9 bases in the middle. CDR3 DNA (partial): TGTGCCAGCAGCTTAGATTACGGCGGCTACAATGAG. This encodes CASSLDYGGYNE. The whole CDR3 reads CASSLDYGGYNEQFF.

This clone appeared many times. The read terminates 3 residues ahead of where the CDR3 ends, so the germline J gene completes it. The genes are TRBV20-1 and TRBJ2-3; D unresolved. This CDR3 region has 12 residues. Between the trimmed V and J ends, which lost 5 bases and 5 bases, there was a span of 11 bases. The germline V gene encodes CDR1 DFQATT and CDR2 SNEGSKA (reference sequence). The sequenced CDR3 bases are TGCAGTGCTCGAGTGCACGGAGATACG. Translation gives CSARVHGDT. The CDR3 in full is CSARVHGDTQYF.

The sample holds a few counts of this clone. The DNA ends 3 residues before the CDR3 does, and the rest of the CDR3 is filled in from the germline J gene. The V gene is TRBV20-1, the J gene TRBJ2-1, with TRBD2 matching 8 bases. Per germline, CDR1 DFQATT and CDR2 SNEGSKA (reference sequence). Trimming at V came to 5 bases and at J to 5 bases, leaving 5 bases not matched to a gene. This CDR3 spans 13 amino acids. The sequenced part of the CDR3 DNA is TGCAGTGCTGAGAGCGGGAGAGACAATGAG. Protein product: CSAESGRDNE. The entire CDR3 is CSAESGRDNEQFF.

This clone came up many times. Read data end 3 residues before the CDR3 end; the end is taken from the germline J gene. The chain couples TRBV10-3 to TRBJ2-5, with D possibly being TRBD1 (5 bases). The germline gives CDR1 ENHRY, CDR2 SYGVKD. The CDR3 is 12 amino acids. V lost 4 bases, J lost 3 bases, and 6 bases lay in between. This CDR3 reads CAISGREETQYF. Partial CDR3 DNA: TGTGCCATCAGTGGCAGGGAAGAGACC.

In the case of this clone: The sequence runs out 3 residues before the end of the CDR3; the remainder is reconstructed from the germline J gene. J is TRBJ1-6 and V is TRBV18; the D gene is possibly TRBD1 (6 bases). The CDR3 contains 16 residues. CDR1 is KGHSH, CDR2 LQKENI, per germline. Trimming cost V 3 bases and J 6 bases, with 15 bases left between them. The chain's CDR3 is CASSPRTVEINSPLHF. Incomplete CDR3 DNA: TGTGCCAGCTCACCCCGGACAGTTGAGATTAATTCACCC.

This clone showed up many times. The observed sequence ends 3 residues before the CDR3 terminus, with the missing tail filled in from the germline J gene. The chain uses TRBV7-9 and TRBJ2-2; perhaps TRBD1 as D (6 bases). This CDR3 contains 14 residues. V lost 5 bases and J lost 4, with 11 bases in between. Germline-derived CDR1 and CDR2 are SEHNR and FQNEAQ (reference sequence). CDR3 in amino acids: CASSTRQATGELFF. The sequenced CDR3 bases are TGTGCCAGCAGCACTAGACAGGCCACCGGGGAG.

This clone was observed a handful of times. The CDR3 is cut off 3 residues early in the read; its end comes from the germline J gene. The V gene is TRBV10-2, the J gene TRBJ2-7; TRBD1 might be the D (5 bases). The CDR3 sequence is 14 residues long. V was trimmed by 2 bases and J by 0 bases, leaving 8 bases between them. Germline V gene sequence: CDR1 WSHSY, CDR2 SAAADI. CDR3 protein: CASSERGDSYEQYF. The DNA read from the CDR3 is TGCGCCAGCAGTGAGAGGGGCGACTCCTACGAG.

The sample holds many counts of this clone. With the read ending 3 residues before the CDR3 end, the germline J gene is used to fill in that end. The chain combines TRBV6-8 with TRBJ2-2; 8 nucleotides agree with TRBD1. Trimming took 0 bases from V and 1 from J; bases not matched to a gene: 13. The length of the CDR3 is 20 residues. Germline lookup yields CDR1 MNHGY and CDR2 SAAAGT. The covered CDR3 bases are TGTGCCAGCAGTTACTCGAAGGGTAGATGTGGGACAGGGAACACCGGGGAG. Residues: CASSYSKGRCGTGNTGE. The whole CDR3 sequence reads CASSYSKGRCGTGNTGELFF.

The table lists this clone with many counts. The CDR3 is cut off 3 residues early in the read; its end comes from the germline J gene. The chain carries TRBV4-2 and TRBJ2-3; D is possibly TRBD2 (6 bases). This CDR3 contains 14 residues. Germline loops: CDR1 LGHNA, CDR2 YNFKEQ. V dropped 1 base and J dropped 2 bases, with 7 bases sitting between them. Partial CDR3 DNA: TGTGCCAGCAGCCAAGGCGGGGACACAGATACG. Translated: CASSQGGDTDT. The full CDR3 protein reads CASSQGGDTDTQYF.

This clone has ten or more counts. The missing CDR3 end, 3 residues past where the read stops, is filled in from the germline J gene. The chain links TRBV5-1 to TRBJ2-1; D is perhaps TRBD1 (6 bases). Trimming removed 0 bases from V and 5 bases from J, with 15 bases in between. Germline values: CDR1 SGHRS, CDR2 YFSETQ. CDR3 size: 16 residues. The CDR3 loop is CASSLEDSLGNNEQFF. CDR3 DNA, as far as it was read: TGCGCCAGCAGCTTGGAGGACAGTCTCGGGAACAATGAG.

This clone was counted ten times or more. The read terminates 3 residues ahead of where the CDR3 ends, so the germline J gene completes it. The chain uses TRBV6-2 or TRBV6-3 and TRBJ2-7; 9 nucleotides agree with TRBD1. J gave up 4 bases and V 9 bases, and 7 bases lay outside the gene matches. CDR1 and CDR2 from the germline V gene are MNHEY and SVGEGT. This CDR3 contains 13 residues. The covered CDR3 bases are TGTGCCAGTACCGGGACAGGGATGTACGAG. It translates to CASTGTGMYE. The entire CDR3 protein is CASTGTGMYEQYF.

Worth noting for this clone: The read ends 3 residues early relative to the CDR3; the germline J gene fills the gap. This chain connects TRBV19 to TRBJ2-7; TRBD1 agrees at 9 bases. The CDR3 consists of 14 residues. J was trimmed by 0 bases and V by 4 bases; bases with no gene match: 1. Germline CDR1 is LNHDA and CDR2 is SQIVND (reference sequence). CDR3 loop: CASSRGQGSYEQYF. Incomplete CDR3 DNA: TGTGCCAGTAGTAGGGGACAGGGCTCCTACGAG.

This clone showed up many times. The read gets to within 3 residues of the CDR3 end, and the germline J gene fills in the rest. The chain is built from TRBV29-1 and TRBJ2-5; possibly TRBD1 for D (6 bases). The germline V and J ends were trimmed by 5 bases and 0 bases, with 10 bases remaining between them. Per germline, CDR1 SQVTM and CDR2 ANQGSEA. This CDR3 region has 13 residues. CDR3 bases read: TGCAGCGTTCGACAGGCCGACCAAGAGACC. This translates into CSVRQADQET. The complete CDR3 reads CSVRQADQETQYF.

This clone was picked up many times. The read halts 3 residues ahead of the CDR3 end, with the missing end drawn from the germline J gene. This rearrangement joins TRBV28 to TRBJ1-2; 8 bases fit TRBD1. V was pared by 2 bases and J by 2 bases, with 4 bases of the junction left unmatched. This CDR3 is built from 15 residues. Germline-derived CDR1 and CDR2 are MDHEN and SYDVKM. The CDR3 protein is CASSLIQGANYGYTF. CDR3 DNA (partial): TGTGCCAGCAGTTTAATCCAGGGGGCCAACTATGGC.

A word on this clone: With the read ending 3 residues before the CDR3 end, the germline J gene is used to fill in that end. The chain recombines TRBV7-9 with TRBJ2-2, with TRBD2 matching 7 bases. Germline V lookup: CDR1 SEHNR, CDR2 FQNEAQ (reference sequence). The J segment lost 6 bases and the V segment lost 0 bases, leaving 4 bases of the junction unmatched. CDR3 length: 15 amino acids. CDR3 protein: CASSLAAGKAGELFF. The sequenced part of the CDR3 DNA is TGTGCCAGCAGCTTAGCAGCGGGGAAGGCCGGGGAG.

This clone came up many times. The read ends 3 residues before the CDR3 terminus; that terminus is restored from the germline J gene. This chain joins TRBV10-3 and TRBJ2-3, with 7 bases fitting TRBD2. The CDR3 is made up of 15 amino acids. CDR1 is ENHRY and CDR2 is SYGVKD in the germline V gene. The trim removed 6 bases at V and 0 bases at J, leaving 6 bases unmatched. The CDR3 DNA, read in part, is TGTGCCATCAGGGGGCTAGCGGCTAGCACAGATACG. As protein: CAIRGLAASTDT. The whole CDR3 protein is CAIRGLAASTDTQYF.

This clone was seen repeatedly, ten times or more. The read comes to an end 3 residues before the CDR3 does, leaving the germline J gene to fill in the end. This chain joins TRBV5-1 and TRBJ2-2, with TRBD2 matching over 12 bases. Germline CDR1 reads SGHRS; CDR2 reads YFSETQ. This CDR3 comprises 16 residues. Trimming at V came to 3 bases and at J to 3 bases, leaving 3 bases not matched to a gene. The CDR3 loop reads CASSSRLAGDTGELFF. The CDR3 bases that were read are TGCGCCAGCAGCTCGAGACTAGCGGGGGACACCGGGGAG.

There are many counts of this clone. CDR3 bases read: TGTGCCAGCAGTTCGGGACAGGGCTACGAG. The encoded protein is CASSSGQGYE. The full CDR3 protein is CASSSGQGYEQYF. V gene TRBV28 combines with J gene TRBJ2-7; TRBD1 aligns across 9 bases. Read data end 3 residues before the CDR3 end; the end is taken from the germline J gene. CDR3 size: 13 residues. The germline V gene has CDR1 MDHEN and CDR2 SYDVKM. The V gene end was trimmed by 4 bases and the J gene end by 3 bases; junction bases not matched to a gene: 1.

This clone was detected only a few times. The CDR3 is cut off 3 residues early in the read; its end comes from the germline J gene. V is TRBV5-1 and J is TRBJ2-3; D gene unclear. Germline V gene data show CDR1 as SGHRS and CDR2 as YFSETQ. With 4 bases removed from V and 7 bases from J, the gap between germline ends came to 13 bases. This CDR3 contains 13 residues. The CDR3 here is CASSDSLGNTQYF. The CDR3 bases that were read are TGCGCCAGCAGCGATAGCCTAGGAAATACG.